This T cell receptor beta chain appears in the sequencing data of a study of shared clonotypes between healthy human individuals. In germline, CDR1 is SGHRS, CDR2 YFSETQ. The CDR3 has 17 amino acids. Unmatched junction bases numbered 10, after V lost 0 bases and J lost 5 bases. Clones were sequenced by immunoSEQ multiplex PCR, and TCRdb holds only the in-frame ones, with some missing. The profile shows around 2,000,000 clones, 90% to 95% of them singletons. Selected positively for CCR7 and CD45RO-negative, naive CD8 cells excluded terminally differentiated effector memory CD45RA+ cells. This clonotype originated in a man aged 18 to 29 in good health. Some clones in this sample may be carry-over from other donors' samples. Specimen: naive CD8+ T cells from PBMCs. The chain employs TRBV5-1 and TRBJ2-7; 11 bases map to TRBD2. The CDR3 nucleotides are TGCGCCAGCAGCTTGGGAGTAGCGGGAGGGCCGGCTGACGAGCAGTACTTC. Protein: CASSLGVAGGPADEQYF.